This T cell receptor beta chain was obtained from a study of CD8+ T cells in alopecia areata. Study information: Among treated patients, oral tofacitinib was administered at 5 to 10 mg twice daily. Overall study findings and caveats: A single nonresponder leaves the baseline CD8+ expansion link to response uncertain. Normal skin's resident alphabeta T cells are sequenced alongside lesional scalp T cells.

This clone was counted between two and nine times. Its antigen remains unidentified. The treatment here: oral pan-JAK inhibitor, 5-10 mg twice daily. cDNA reverse transcribed from extracted RNA served as the sequencing template. TCRdb keeps only in-frame clones here, not all; method: immunoSEQ multiplex PCR. Among under 250,000 clones listed, roughly 56% were seen once. Germline CDR1 is SGHTA and CDR2 is FQGNSA. This CDR3 comprises 13 residues. Trimming removed 1 base from V and 11 bases from J, with 14 bases in between. V and J are TRBV7-2 and TRBJ1-1, with D hard to call. Sample: CD4+ T cells sorted from blood, taken at week 4, from a patient treated with tofacitinib. This receptor was obtained from a human donor with alopecia areata. This CDR3 is CASSLEGRQDAFF. CDR3 bases: TGTGCCAGCAGCTTAGAAGGGCGCCAGGACGCTTTCTTT.